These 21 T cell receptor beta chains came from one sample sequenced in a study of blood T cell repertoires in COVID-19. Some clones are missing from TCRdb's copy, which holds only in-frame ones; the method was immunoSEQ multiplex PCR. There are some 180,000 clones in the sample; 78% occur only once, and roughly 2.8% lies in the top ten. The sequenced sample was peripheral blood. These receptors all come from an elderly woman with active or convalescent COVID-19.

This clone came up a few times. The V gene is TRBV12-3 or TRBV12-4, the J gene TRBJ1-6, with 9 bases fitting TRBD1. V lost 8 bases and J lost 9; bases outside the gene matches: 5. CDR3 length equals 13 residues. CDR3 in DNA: TGTGCCAGCCAAACAGGGGGCGTTTCACCCCTCCACTTT. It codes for CASQTGGVSPLHF.

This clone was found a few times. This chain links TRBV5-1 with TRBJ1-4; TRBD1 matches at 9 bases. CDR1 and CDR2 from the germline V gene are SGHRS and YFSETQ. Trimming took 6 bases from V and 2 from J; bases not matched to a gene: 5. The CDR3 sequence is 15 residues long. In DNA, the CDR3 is TGCGCCAGCAAGGACAGGGGAGCGACTAATGAAAAACTGTTTTTT. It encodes CASKDRGATNEKLFF. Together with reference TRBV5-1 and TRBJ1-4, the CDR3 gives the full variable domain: KAGVTQTPRYLIKTRGQQVTLSCSPISGHRSVSWYQQTPGQGLQFLFEYFSETQRNKGNFPGRFSGRQFSNSRSEMNVSTLELGDSALYLCASKDRGATNEKLFFGSGTQLSVL.

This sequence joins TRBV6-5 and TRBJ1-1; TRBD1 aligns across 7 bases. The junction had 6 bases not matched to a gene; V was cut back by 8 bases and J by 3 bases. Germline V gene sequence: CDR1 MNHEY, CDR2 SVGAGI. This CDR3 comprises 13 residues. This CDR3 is CASHRGWDTEAFF. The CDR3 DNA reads TGTGCCAGCCACAGGGGTTGGGACACTGAAGCTTTCTTT.

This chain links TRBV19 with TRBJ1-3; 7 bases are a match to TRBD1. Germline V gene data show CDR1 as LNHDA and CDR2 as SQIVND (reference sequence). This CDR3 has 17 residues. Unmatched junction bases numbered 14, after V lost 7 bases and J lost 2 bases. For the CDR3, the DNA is TGTGCCAGTAATAATCGACAGGGTTTAGGCCCTGGAAACACCATATATTTT. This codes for CASNNRQGLGPGNTIYF.

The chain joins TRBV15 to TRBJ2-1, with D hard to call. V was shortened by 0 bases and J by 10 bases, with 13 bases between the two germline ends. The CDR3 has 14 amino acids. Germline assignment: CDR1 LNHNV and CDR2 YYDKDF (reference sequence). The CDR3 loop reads CATSRDPSEREQFF. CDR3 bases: TGTGCCACCAGCAGAGATCCCAGCGAACGGGAGCAGTTCTTC.

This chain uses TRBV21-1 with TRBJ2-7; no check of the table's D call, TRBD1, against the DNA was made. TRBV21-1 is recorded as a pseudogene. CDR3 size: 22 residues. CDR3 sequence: CASQTNRSRTGGDRTSPDEQYF. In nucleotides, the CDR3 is TGTGCCAGCCAGACCAATAGATCTAGGACAGGGGGCGATAGAACAAGTCCTGACGAGCAGTACTTC.

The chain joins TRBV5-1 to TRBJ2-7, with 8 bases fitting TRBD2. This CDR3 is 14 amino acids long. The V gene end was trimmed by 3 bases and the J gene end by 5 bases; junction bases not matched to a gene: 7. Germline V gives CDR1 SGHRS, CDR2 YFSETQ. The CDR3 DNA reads TGCGCCAGCAGCTCCGGGGGGGGGTCGGACGAGCAGTACTTC. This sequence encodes CASSSGGGSDEQYF.

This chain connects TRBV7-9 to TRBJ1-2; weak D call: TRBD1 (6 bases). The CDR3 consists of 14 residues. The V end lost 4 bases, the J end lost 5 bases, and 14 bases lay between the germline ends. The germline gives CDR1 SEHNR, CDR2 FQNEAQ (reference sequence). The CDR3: CASSSRTELYGYTF. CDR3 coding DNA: TGTGCCAGCAGCTCAAGGACAGAGTTGTATGGCTACACCTTC.

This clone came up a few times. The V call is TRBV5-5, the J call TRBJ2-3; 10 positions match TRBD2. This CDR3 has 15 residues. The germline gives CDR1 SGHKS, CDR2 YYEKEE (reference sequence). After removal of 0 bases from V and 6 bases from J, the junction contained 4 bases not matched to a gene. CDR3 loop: CASSLELAGVDTQYF. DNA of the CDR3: TGTGCCAGCAGCTTGGAGCTAGCGGGGGTGGATACGCAGTATTTT.

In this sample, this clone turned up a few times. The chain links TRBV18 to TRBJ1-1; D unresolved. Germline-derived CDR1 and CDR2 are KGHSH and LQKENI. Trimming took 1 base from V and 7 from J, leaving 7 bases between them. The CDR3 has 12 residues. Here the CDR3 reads CASSPRGVEAFF. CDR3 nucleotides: TGTGCCAGCTCACCACGGGGAGTTGAAGCTTTCTTT.

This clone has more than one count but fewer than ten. The CDR3 sequence is CASSFSGDLTYEQYF. The CDR3 bases are TGTGCCAGCAGCTTTTCAGGGGATCTTACCTACGAGCAGTACTTC. This chain joins TRBV7-8 and TRBJ2-7; possibly TRBD1 for D (6 bases). V lost 3 bases, J lost 2 bases, and 14 bases lay in between. The germline gives CDR1 SGHVS, CDR2 FQNEAQ. The CDR3 extends over 15 amino acids.

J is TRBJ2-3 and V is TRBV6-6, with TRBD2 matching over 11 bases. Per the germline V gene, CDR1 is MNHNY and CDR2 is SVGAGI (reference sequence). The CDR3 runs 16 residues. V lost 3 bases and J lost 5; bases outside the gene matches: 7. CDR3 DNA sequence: TGTGCCAGCAGTTATTCTAGCGGGGGGCCTAAAGATACGCAGTATTTT. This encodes CASSYSSGGPKDTQYF.

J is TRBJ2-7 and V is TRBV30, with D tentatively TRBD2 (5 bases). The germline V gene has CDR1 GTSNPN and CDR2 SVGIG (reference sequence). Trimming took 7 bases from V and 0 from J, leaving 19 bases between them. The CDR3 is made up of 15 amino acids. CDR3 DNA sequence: TGTGCCTCACGGACCTGGGAGAAAGGCTCCTACGAGCAGTACTTC. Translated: CASRTWEKGSYEQYF.

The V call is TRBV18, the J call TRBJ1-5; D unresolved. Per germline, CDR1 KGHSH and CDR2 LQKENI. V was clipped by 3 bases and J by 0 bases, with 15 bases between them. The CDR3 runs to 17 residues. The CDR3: CASSPPQQSNSNQPQHF. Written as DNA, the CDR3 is TGTGCCAGCTCACCGCCCCAACAGAGTAATAGCAATCAGCCCCAGCATTTT. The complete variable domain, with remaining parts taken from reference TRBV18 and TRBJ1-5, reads NAGVMQNPRHLVRRRGQEARLRCSPMKGHSHVYWYRQLPEEGLKFMVYLQKENIIDESGMPKERFSAEFPKEGPSILRIQQVVRGDSAAYFCASSPPQQSNSNQPQHFGDGTRLSIL.

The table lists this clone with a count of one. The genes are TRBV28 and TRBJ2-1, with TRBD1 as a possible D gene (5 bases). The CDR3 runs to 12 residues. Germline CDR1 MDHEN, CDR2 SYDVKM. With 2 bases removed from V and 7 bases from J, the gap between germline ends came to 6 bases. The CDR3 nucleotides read TGTGCCAGCAGTTTAAACAGGAATGAGCAGTTCTTC. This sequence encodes CASSLNRNEQFF.

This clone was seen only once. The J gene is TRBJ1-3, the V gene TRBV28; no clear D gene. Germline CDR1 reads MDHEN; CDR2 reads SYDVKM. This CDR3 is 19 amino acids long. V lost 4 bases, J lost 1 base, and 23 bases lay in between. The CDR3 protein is CASSSYSGSLQLSGNTIYF. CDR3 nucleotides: TGTGCCAGCAGTTCGTACTCCGGGTCCCTCCAACTTTCTGGAAACACCATATATTTT. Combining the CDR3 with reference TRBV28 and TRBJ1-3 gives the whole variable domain DVKVTQSSRYLVKRTGEKVFLECVQDMDHENMFWYRQDPGLGLRLIYFSYDVKMKEKGDIPEGYSVSREKKERFSLILESASTNQTSMYLCASSSYSGSLQLSGNTIYFGEGSWLTVV.

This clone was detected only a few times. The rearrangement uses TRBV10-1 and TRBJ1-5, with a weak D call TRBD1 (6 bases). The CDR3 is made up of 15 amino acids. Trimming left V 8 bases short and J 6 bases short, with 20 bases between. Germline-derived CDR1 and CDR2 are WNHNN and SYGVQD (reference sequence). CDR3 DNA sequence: TGCGCCAGCTCAGGGGAGGGGCGATATTCTCAGCCCCAGCATTTT. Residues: CASSGEGRYSQPQHF.

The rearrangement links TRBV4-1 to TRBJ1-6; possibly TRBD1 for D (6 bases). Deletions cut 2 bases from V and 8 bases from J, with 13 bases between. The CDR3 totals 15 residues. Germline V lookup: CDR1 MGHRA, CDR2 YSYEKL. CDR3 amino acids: CASSQFSRGYSPLHF. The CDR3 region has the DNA TGCGCCAGCAGCCAATTTTCCAGGGGATATTCACCCCTCCACTTT.

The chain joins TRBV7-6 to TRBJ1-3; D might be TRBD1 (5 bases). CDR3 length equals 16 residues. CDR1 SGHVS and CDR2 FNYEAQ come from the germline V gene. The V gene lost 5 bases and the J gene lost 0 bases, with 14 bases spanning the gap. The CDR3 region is CASSPRRGISGNTIYF. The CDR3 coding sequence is TGTGCCAGCAGCCCGCGGCGGGGGATCTCTGGAAACACCATATATTTT.

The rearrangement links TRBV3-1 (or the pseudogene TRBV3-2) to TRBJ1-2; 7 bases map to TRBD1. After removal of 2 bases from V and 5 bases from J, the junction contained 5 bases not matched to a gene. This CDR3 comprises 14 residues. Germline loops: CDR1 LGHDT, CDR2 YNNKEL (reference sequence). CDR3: CASSQPGQRYGYTF. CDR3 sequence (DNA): TGTGCCAGCAGCCAACCGGGACAGAGATATGGCTACACCTTC.

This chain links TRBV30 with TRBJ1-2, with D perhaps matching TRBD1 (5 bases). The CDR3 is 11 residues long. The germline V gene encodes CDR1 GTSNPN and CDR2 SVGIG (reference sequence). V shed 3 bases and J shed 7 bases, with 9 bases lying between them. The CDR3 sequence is CAWSLGGGYTF. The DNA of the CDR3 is TGTGCCTGGAGCCTGGGGGGTGGCTACACCTTC.